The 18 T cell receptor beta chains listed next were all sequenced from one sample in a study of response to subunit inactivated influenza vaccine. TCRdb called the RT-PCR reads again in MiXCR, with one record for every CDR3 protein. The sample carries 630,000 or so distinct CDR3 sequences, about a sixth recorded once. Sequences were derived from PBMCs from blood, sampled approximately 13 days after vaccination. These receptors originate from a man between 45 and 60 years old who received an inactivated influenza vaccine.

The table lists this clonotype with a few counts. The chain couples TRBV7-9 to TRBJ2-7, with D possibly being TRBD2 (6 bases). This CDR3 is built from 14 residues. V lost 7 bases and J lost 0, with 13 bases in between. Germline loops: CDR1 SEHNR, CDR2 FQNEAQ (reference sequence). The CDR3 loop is CASTRAGSSYEQYF. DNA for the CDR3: TGTGCCAGCACCCGGGCGGGAAGCTCCTACGAGCAGTACTTC.

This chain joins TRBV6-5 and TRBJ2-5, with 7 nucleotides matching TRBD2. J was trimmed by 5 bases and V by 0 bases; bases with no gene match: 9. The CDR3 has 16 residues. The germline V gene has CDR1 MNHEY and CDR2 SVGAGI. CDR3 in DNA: TGTGCCAGCAGTTACTCGTCCGGCGGGGGTTGGGAGACCCAGTACTTC. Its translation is CASSYSSGGGWETQYF.

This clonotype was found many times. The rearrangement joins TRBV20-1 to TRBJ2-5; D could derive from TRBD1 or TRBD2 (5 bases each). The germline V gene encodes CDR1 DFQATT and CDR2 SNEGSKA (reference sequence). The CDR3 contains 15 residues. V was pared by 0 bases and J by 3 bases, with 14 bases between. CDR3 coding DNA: TGCAGTGCTAGAGATCTGGGGGACCCAAAAGAGACCCAGTACTTC. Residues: CSARDLGDPKETQYF.

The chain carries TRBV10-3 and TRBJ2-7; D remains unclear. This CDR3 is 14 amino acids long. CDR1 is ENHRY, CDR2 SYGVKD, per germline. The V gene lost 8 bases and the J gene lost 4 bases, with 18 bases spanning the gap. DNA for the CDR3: TGTGCCATCCGGCCTTCGAACTTACTTTACGAGCAGTACTTC. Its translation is CAIRPSNLLYEQYF.

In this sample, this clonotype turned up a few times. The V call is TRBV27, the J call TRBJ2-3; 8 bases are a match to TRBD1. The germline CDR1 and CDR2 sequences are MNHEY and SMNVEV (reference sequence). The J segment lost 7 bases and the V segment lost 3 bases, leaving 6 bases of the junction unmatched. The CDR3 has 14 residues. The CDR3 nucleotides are TGTGCCAGCAGTTTCTCCCCAGGGGGCTATACGCAGTATTTT. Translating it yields CASSFSPGGYTQYF.

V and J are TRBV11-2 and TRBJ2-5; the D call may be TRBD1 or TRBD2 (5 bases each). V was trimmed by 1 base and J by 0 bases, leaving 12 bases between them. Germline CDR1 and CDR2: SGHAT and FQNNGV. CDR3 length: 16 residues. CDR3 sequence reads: CASSLAGRSYQETQYF. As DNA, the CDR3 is TGTGCCAGCAGCTTAGCGGGGCGGAGCTACCAAGAGACCCAGTACTTC. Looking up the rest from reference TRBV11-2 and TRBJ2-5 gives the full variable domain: EAGVAQSPRYKIIEKRQSVAFWCNPISGHATLYWYQQILGQGPKLLIQFQNNGVVDDSQLPKDRFSAERLKGVDSTLKIQPAKLEDSAVYLCASSLAGRSYQETQYFGPGTRLLVL.

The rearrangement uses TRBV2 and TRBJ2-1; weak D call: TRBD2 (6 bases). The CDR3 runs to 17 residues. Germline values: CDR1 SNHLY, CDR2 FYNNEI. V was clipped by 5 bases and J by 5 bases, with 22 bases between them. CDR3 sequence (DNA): TGTGCCAGCAGTTTTAGGTCTCCCCTAGCGACTGACAATGAGCAGTTCTTC. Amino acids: CASSFRSPLATDNEQFF.

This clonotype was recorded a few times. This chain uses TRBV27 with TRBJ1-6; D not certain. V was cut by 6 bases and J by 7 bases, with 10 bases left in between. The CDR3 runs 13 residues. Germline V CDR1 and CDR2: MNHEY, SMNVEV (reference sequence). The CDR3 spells CASRLVENSPLHF. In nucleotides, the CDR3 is TGTGCCAGCAGGCTAGTCGAAAATTCACCCCTCCACTTT.

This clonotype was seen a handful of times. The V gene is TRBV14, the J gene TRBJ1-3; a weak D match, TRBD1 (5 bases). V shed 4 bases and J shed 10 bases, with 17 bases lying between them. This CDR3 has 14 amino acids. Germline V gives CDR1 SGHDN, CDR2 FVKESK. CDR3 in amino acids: CASSRDRQGWTIYF. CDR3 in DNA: TGTGCCAGCAGCCGAGACCGTCAGGGTTGGACCATATATTTT.

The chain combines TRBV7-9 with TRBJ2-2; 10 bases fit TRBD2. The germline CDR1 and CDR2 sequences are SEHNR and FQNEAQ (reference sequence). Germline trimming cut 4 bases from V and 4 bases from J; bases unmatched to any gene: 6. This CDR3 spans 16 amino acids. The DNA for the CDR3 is TGTGCCAGCAGCTCTAGCGGGGGCCTATTCACCGGGGAGCTGTTTTTT. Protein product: CASSSSGGLFTGELFF.

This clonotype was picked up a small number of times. The CDR3 spells CASSGPGSITGELFF. The CDR3 DNA reads as TGCGCCAGCAGCGGGCCAGGCTCGATCACCGGGGAGCTGTTTTTT. This sequence joins TRBV4-3 and TRBJ2-2, with D hard to call. This CDR3 contains 15 residues. Trimming took 5 bases from V and 4 from J, leaving 14 bases between them. Per the germline V gene, CDR1 is LGHNA and CDR2 is YSLEER.

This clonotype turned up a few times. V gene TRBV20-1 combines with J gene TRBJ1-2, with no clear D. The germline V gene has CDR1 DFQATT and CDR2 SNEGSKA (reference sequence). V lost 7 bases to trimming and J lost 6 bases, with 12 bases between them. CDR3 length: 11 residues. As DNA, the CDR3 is TGCAGTGGGTTGAGGAGACATGGCTACACCTTC. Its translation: CSGLRRHGYTF.

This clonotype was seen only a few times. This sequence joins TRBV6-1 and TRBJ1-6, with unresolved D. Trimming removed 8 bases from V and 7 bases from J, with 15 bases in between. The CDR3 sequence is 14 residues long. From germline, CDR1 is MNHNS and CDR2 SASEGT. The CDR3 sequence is CASGRVERNSPLHF. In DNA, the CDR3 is TGTGCCAGCGGGAGGGTCGAACGGAATTCACCCCTCCACTTT.

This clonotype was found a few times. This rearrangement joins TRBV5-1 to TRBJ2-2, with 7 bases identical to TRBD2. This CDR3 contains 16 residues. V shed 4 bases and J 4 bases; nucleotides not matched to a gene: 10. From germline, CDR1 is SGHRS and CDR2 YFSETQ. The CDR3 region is CASSVGEGLLTGELFF. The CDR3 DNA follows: TGCGCCAGCAGCGTGGGGGAGGGACTGCTCACCGGGGAGCTGTTTTTT.

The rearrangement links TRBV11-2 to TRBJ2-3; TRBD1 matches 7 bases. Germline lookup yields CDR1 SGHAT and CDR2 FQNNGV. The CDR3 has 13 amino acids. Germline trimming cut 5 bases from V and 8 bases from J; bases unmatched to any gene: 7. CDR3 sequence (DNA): TGTGCCAGCAGCCCCACAGGGGTTCGTACGCAGTATTTT. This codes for CASSPTGVRTQYF.

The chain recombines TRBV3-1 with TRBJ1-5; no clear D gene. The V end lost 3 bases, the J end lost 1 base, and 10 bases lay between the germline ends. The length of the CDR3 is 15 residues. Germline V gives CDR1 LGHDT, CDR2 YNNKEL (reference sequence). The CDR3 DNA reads TGTGCCAGCAGCCATTCGGGTTGGAGCAATCAGCCCCAGCATTTT. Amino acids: CASSHSGWSNQPQHF.

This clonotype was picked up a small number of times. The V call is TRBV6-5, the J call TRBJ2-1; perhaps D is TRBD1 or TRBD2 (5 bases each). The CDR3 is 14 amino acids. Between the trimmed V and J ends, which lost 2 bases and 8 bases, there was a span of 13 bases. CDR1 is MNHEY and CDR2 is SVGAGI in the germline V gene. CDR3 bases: TGTGCCAGCAGTTACAAGGATAGGGGACATGAGCAGTTCTTC. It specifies CASSYKDRGHEQFF.

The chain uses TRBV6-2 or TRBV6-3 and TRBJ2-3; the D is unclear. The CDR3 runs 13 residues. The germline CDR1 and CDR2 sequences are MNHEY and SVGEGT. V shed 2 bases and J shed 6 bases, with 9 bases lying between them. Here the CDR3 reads CASSYTRLDTQYF. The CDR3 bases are TGTGCCAGCAGTTACACAAGACTGGATACGCAGTATTTT.